The sequence of this TCR beta chain was determined in a study of regulatory dendritic cells for organ transplantation. This CDR3 has 13 residues. The germline CDR1 and CDR2 sequences are SEHNR and FQNEAQ (reference sequence). Some clones are missing from TCRdb's copy, which holds only in-frame ones; the method was immunoSEQ multiplex PCR. The table has under 50,000 clones, just over 90% seen once. Study-wide findings and caveats: Naive T cells showed high diversity, memory cells less, memory CD8+ least. The authors noted considerable between-person heterogeneity in alloreactive memory CD8+ cells. Of resting T cell subsets, memory CD8+ had the most alloreactive clonotypes.

Naive CD45RA+ and memory CD45RO+ CD4+ or CD8+ T cells were FACS-sorted. In regard to this clone: The antigen remains undetermined. The junction shows a germline mismatch at one end, possibly a read error.

The rearrangement links TRBV7-9 to TRBJ1-1; D is ambiguous. This receptor was identified in a human donor in good health. Sequencing was done on a sample of naive CD8+ T cells from blood. Described subset: CD45RA+ naive T cells. The chain's CDR3 is CASTLVGEDEAFF. The CDR3 DNA reads TGTGCCAGCACCTTAGTAGGTGAGGATGAAGCTTTCTTT.